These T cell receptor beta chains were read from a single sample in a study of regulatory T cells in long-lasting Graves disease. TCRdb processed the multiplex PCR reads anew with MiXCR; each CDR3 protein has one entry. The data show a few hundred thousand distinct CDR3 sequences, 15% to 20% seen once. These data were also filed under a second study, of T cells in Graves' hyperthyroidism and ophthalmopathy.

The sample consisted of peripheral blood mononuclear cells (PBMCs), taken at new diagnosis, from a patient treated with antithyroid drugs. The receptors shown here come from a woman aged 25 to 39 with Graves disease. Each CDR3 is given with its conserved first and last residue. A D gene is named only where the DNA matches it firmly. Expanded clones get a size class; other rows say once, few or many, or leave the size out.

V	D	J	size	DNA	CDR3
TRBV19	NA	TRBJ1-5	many	TGTGCCAGAAGAGCTCCGGGACGGACTAGCAATCAGCCCCAGCATTTT	CARRAPGRTSNQPQHF
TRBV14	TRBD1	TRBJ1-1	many	TGTGCCAGCAGCCAAGAGTTGGGCAGGGGGCGCGATCCCGAAGCTTTCTTT	CASSQELGRGRDPEAFF
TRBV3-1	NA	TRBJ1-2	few	TGTGCCAGCAGCCGCCCGGGGCAGGGCAACTATGGCTACACCTTC	CASSRPGQGNYGYTF
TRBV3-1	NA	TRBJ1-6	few	TGTGCCAGCAGTCCCAGGGCCCTCTCCTATAATTCACCCCTCCACTTT	CASSPRALSYNSPLHF
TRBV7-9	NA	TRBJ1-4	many	TGTGCCAGCAGCTTAAAGGGGCAACCTGCCGAAAAACTGTTTTTT	CASSLKGQPAEKLFF
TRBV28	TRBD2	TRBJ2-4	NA	TGTGCCAGCAGAAATCGACTAGCGGGAGTCAAAAACATTCAGTACTTC	CASRNRLAGVKNIQYF
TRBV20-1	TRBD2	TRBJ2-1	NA	TGCAGTGTCACGATACGGACTAGCATCGGTGAGCAGTTCTTC	CSVTIRTSIGEQFF
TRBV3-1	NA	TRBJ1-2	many	TGTGCCAGCAGCCCCAGAGTGGGGCGGAGCTATGGCTACACCTTC	CASSPRVGRSYGYTF
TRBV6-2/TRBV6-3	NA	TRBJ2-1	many	TGTGCCAGCAGTGGGGGGATGGGGGGGCGCTACAATGAGCAGTTCTTC	CASSGGMGGRYNEQFF
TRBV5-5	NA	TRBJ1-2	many	TGTGCCAGCAGATTGGACTCCGGGACACATCGGTCCTATGGCTACACCTTC	CASRLDSGTHRSYGYTF
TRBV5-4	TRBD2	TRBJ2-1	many	TGTGCCAGCAGCTTGTCACCCCGGGGGGACAATGAGCAGTTCTTC	CASSLSPRGDNEQFF
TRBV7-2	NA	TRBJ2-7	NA	TGTGCCAGCAGCCCGGGAGAAAGCTCCTACGAGCAGTACTTC	CASSPGESSYEQYF
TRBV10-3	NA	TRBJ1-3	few	TGTGCCATCGCAGGGGTAGGAAACACCATATATTTT	CAIAGVGNTIYF
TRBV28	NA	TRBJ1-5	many	TGTGCCAGCAGTTCGAGTCAGCCCCAGCATTTT	CASSSSQPQHF
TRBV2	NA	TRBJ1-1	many	TGTGCCAGCAGTGCGGCTTTTGAAGCTTTCTTT	CASSAAFEAFF
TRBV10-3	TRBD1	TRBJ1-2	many	TGTGCCACTCGGTCGGGACAGGGGTTTTATGGCTACACCTTC	CATRSGQGFYGYTF
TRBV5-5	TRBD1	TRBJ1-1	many	TGTGCCAGCAGCGACGCAGGGGGCCGTGAAGCTTTCTTT	CASSDAGGREAFF
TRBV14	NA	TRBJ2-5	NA	TGTGCCAGCAGCCCTATAGCGGCCCGGGGGGAGACCCAGTACTTC	CASSPIAARGETQYF
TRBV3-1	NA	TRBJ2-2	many	TGTGCCAGCAGCTCGCTAGGGCGTCTTCCCACCGGGGAGCTGTTTTTT	CASSSLGRLPTGELFF
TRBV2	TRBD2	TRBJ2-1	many	TGTGCCAGCACCATACTAGCGGGGGGGGACAATGAGCAGTTCTTC	CASTILAGGDNEQFF
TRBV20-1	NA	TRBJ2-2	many	TGCAGTGCTAGAGATAACCAAAGAGGCACCGGGGAGCTGTTTTTT	CSARDNQRGTGELFF
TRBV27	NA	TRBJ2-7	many	TGTGCCAGCAGCTCATCCCACTACTACGAGCAGTACTTC	CASSSSHYYEQYF
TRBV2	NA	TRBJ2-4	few	TGTGCCAGCAGTCAGCCACAGGAGAAGCTAGCCAAAAACATTCAGTACTTC	CASSQPQEKLAKNIQYF
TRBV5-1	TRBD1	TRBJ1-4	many	TGCGCCAGCAGTGAGGGACAGGGAGAGGAAAAACTGTTTTTT	CASSEGQGEEKLFF
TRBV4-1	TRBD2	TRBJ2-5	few	TGCGCCAGCAGCCAATATGGGACTAGCGGGGTAGAGACCCAGTACTTC	CASSQYGTSGVETQYF
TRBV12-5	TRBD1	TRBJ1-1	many	TGTGCTAGTGGTTTGGTACTCGGGGCCGACAGGGGGATATCCCTGAACACTGAAGCTTTCTTT	CASGLVLGADRGISLNTEAFF
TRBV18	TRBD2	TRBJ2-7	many	TGTGCCAGCTCACGTACCGGGGGGGCTTTTGTACAGTACTTC	CASSRTGGAFVQYF
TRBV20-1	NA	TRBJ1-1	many	TGCAGTGCTCCCCCGGGACACCCGCGAACTGAAGCTTTCTTT	CSAPPGHPRTEAFF
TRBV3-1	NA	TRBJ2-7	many	TGTGCCAGCAGCCAAGGGTCAGGCCTTTTGTCCTACGAGCAGTACTTC	CASSQGSGLLSYEQYF
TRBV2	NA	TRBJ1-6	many	TGTGCCAGCAGTGAAGCGCTTCCGGGGAGCTCCTATAATTCACCCCTCCACTTT	CASSEALPGSSYNSPLHF
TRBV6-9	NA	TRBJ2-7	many	TGTGCCAGCAGTTACCTACAGGGTACCACCTACGAGCAGTACTTC	CASSYLQGTTYEQYF
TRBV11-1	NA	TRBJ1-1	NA	TGTGCCAGCAGCTTGAAGGGAGACACTGAAGCTTTCTTT	CASSLKGDTEAFF
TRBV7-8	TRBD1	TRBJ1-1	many	TGTGCCAGCAGCTTAGCCCCGTGGGATCGGGGACAGGGAGCTTTCTTT	CASSLAPWDRGQGAFF